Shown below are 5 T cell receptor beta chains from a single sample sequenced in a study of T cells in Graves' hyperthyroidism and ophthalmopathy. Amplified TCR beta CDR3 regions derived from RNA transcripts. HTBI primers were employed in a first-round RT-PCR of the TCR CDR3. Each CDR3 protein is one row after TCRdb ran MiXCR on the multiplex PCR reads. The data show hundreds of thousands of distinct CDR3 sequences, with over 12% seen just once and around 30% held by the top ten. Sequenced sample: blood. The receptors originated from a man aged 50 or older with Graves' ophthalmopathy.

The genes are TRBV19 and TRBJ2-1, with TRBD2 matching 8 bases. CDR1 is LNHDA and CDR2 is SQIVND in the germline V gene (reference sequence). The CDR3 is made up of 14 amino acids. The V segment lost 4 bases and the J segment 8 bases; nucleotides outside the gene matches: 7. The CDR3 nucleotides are TGTGCCAGTAGTAGTACTAGCGGTACTTATGAGCAGTTCTTC. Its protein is CASSSTSGTYEQFF. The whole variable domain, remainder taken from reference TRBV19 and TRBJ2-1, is DGGITQSPKYLFRKEGQNVTLSCEQNLNHDAMYWYRQDPGQGLRLIYYSQIVNDFQKGDIAEGYSVSREKKESFPLTVTSAQKNPTAFYLCASSSTSGTYEQFFGPGTRLTVL.

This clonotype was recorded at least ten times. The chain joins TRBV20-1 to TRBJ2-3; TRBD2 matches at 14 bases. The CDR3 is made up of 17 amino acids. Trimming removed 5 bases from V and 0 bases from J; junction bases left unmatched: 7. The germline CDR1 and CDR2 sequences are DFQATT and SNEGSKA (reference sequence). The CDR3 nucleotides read TGCAGTGCTCAGACTAGCGGGAGGGTAACTAGCACAGATACGCAGTATTTT. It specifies CSAQTSGRVTSTDTQYF.

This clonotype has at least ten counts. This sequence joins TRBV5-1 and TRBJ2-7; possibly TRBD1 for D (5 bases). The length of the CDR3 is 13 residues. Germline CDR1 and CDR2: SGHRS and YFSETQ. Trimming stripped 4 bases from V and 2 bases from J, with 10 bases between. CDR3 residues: CASSKDTAYEQYF. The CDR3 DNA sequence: TGCGCCAGCAGCAAGGACACTGCCTACGAGCAGTACTTC.

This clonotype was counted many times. CDR3 bases: TGTGCCAGCAGTCAGAAACAGGGTCTCGGTAATGAAAAACTGTTTTTT. It specifies CASSQKQGLGNEKLFF. The chain links TRBV13 to TRBJ1-4; perhaps TRBD1 as D (6 bases). The germline CDR1 and CDR2 sequences are PRHDT and FYEKMQ (reference sequence). Trimming pared 6 bases from V and 4 bases from J, leaving 18 bases between. This CDR3 contains 16 residues.

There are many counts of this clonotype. The CDR3 loop is CATSRAGTGAHEQYF. The CDR3 coding sequence is TGTGCCACCAGCAGAGCCGGGACAGGGGCCCACGAGCAGTACTTC. The chain combines TRBV15 with TRBJ2-7; TRBD1 agrees at 10 bases. This CDR3 has 15 residues. Germline assignment: CDR1 LNHNV and CDR2 YYDKDF (reference sequence). With V trimmed by 1 base and J by 5 bases, 5 bases remained unmatched. The complete variable domain, with remaining parts taken from reference TRBV15 and TRBJ2-7, reads DAMVIQNPRYQVTQFGKPVTLSCSQTLNHNVMYWYQQKSSQAPKLLFHYYDKDFNNEADTPDNFQSRRPNTSFCFLDIRSPGLGDTAMYLCATSRAGTGAHEQYFGPGTRLTVT.